This TCR beta chain was sequenced in a study of blood T cell repertoires in COVID-19. In the study overall: PBMCs, B-cell-depleted T cells, or T cells provided the cDNA or gDNA that made up the material.

Germline CDR1 and CDR2: MDHEN and SYDVKM. The V gene end was trimmed by 4 bases and the J gene end by 3 bases; junction bases not matched to a gene: 9. CDR3 length equals 18 residues. Original analysis: The assay estimated nucleated cells by amplifying reference gene primers. The assay was immunoSEQ multiplex PCR, and TCRdb's table has in-frame clones only and misses some. V, J and clone size are those of that table, while D and trimming were read from the DNA. The sample contains around 55,000 clones, approximately 90% of which appear only once. This clonotype originated in a man aged 55 to 70 with acute or convalescent COVID-19. The chain is built from TRBV28 and TRBJ1-6; 10 bases align to TRBD1. Source material: peripheral blood. The CDR3 sequence is CASSSPGQGSLYNSPLHF. CDR3 DNA: TGTGCCAGCAGTTCACCGGGACAGGGGTCTCTCTATAATTCACCCCTCCACTTT.